A single sample gave rise to the 30 T cell receptor beta chains below, sequenced in a study of tissue T cells after allogeneic stem cell transplantation. TCRdb's copy holds only in-frame clones and misses some; the assay was immunoSEQ multiplex PCR. Counted here are 250 to 350 clones, roughly 50% occurring once; the ten biggest clones make up roughly 18%. Input material: skin. The source of these receptors is a female BALB/c mouse in good health. Mouse MHC haplotype: H2-d.

A note on this clone: Genes and germline come from the mouse. The CDR3 goes on 1 residue after the read ends, and that part is filled in from the germline J gene. This chain uses TRBV13-2 with TRBJ2-1; TRBD1 is a possible D gene (5 bases). The CDR3 has 11 amino acids. Germline loops: CDR1 NNHNN, CDR2 SYGAGS (reference sequence). The V end was cut by 6 bases, the J end by 7 bases, with 8 bases between. CDR3 bases read: TGTGCCAGCGCTGCAGGGGCTGAGCAGTTC. Protein: CASAAGAEQF. The entire CDR3 protein is CASAAGAEQFF.

Comments on this clone: Gene names and germline match the mouse. The read ends 1 residue before the CDR3 terminus; that terminus is restored from the germline J gene. The chain carries TRBV3 and TRBJ2-5; possibly TRBD1 for D (5 bases). V was cut by 1 base and J by 6 bases, with 8 bases left in between. Germline V gene lookup returns CDR1 SNHLY and CDR2 FYNGKV (reference sequence). The CDR3 totals 13 residues. CDR3 DNA (partial): TGTGCCAGCAGCTTAGAGGGGAGGGACACCCAGTAC. This translates into CASSLEGRDTQY. The complete CDR3 protein is CASSLEGRDTQYF.

Worth noting for this clone: Germline and genes: mouse. The sequenced fragment ends 1 residue before the CDR3 boundary, so the rest is inferred from the germline J gene. The J gene is TRBJ2-4, the V gene TRBV15; D remains unclear. Trimming cost V 3 bases and J 0 bases, with 4 bases left between them. Germline assignment: CDR1 SGHND and CDR2 FRSKSL. This CDR3 is built from 13 residues. This chain's CDR3 is CASSFSSQNTLYF. The CDR3 DNA, read in part, is TGTGCCAGCAGTTTCTCTAGTCAAAACACCTTGTAC.

With regard to this clone: Gene names are mouse gene names. The DNA ends 1 residue before the CDR3 does, and the rest of the CDR3 is filled in from the germline J gene. V and J are TRBV31 and TRBJ1-2; 12 nucleotides line up with TRBD1. CDR1 is GKSSPN, CDR2 SITVG, per germline. The J segment lost 4 bases and the V segment lost 0 bases, leaving 6 bases of the junction unmatched. The CDR3 totals 16 residues. The sequenced part of the CDR3 DNA is TGTGCCTGGAGTCTACCGGGACAGGGGGCTTTCTCCGACTACACC. It yields the protein CAWSLPGQGAFSDYT. In full, the CDR3 is CAWSLPGQGAFSDYTF.

A note on this clone: Mouse gene names and germline throughout. Read coverage stops 1 residue before the CDR3 terminus; the germline J gene supplies the remainder. V and J are TRBV20 and TRBJ2-7; D ambiguous. This CDR3 spans 11 amino acids. V lost 0 bases and J lost 6, with 6 bases in between. CDR1 and CDR2 from the germline V gene are GFQATS and STVNSAI. The CDR3 bases that were read are TGTGGTGCTAGGGATTATAGTGAACAGTAC. Residues: CGARDYSEQY. The full CDR3 is CGARDYSEQYF.

Of note for this clone: Each gene name is a mouse one. The read gets to within 1 residue of the CDR3 end, and the germline J gene fills in the rest. The gene calls are TRBV1 and TRBJ2-4; D unresolved. Per germline, CDR1 NSQYPW and CDR2 LRSPGD (reference sequence). Trimming cost V 5 bases and J 0 bases, with 0 bases left between them. This CDR3 is built from 11 residues. The sequenced part of the CDR3 DNA is TGCACCTGCAGTAGTCAAAACACCTTGTAC. It encodes CTCSSQNTLY. The full CDR3 protein is CTCSSQNTLYF.

A remark on this clone: The gene names given are mouse names. From the germline J gene comes the end of the CDR3, since the read stops 1 residue before it. The V and J genes are TRBV31 and TRBJ1-3, with D perhaps matching TRBD1 (6 bases). CDR1 and CDR2 from the germline V gene are GKSSPN and SITVG. The CDR3 is 14 amino acids. V was clipped by 0 bases and J by 4 bases, with 10 bases between them. The CDR3 region is CAWSLGGHGNTLYF. The DNA read from the CDR3 is TGTGCCTGGAGTCTAGGGGGGCACGGAAATACGCTCTAT. Variable domain in full (rest from reference TRBV31 and TRBJ1-3): AQTIHQWPVAEIKAVGSPLSLGCTIKGKSSPNLYWYWQATGGTLQQLFYSITVGQVESVVQLNLSASRPKDDQFILSTEKLLLSHSGFYLCAWSLGGHGNTLYFGEGSRLIVV.

Regarding this clone: Gene names refer to mouse genes. The read ends 1 residue before the CDR3 terminus; that terminus is restored from the germline J gene. The J gene is TRBJ1-1, the V gene TRBV26, with 7 bases fitting TRBD1. The V segment lost 2 bases and the J segment 0 bases; nucleotides outside the gene matches: 0. Germline-derived CDR1 and CDR2 are KGHPV and FQNQEV (reference sequence). This CDR3 contains 14 residues. The covered CDR3 bases are TGTGCCAGCAGTCTGGGGACAGCAAACACAGAAGTCTTC. Translated, it gives CASSLGTANTEVF. The entire CDR3 protein is CASSLGTANTEVFF.

In its sample, this clone was seen a few times. Gene labels here are mouse ones. Coverage ceases 1 residue before the CDR3 finishes, and the germline J gene fills in the end. The chain is built from TRBV16 and TRBJ2-1, with 8 bases that match TRBD2. This CDR3 spans 18 amino acids. Trimming removed 0 bases from V and 0 bases from J; junction bases left unmatched: 7. Germline V CDR1 and CDR2: SGHSA, FRNQAP. CDR3 residues: CASSLDLGWGANYAEQFF. Partial CDR3 DNA: TGTGCAAGCAGCTTAGATCTCGGCTGGGGGGCTAACTATGCTGAGCAGTTC.

In regard to this clone: The genes are named according to mouse. The CDR3 goes on 1 residue after the read ends, and that part is filled in from the germline J gene. The chain uses TRBV13-2 and TRBJ1-2; 7 bases align to TRBD1. Per the germline V gene, CDR1 is NNHNN and CDR2 is SYGAGS (reference sequence). CDR3 length: 15 amino acids. V lost 4 bases to trimming and J lost 0 bases; unmatched junction nucleotides: 6. The CDR3 sequence is CASGPRDRTNSDYTF. The part of the CDR3 DNA that was read is TGTGCCAGCGGTCCTCGGGACAGAACAAACTCCGACTACACC.

Regarding this clone: Germline and genes here are mouse. The CDR3 end is not reached by the read, which stops 1 residue before it; the germline J gene fills it in. V usage is TRBV15 and J usage is TRBJ2-7; the match to TRBD1 covers 7 bases. Germline loops: CDR1 SGHND, CDR2 FRSKSL. The CDR3 covers 12 residues. V trimming: 1 base; J trimming: 6 bases; junction bases outside the gene matches: 0. CDR3 DNA, as far as it was read: TGTGCCAGCAGTTTAGACAGGGGTGAACAGTAC. Protein sequence: CASSLDRGEQY. The whole CDR3 protein reads CASSLDRGEQYF. The entire variable domain, with the rest obtained from reference TRBV15 and TRBJ2-7, is as follows: DAGVTQTPRHEVAEKGQTIILKCEPVSGHNDLFWYRQTKIQGLELLSYFRSKSLMEDGGAFKDRFKAEMLNSSFSTLKIQPTEPKDSAVYLCASSLDRGEQYFGPGTRLTVL.

As for this clone: Each gene name is a mouse one. The read ends 1 residue early relative to the CDR3; the germline J gene fills the gap. The chain combines TRBV13-1 with TRBJ1-6; 9 bases fit TRBD1. TRBJ1-6 is an open reading frame whose function is uncertain. The ends lost 7 bases at V and 8 bases at J; junction bases unmatched: 4. Germline assignment: CDR1 NSHNY and CDR2 SYGAGN. The CDR3 is 13 amino acids. The CDR3 DNA, read in part, is TGTGCCAGCGCGGGACAGGGAGATTCGCCCCTCTAC. Encoded protein: CASAGQGDSPLY. The full CDR3 is CASAGQGDSPLYF.

Details on this clone: Here the gene names and germline are mouse. The read is 1 residue too short to cover the CDR3 end, so that end is filled in from the germline J gene. The chain combines TRBV24 with TRBJ1-1; TRBD1 agrees at 10 bases. Germline CDR1 reads KGHTA; CDR2 reads FRNEEI. The V gene end was trimmed by 5 bases and the J gene end by 6 bases; junction bases not matched to a gene: 9. There are 15 residues in the CDR3. CDR3 sequence reads: CASSMTGGANAEVFF. The CDR3 DNA, read in part, is TGTGCCAGCAGTATGACAGGGGGCGCCAACGCAGAAGTCTTC.

A word on this clone: Mouse gene names apply. The CDR3 is cut off 1 residue early in the read; its end comes from the germline J gene. V usage is TRBV2 and J usage is TRBJ1-1; the D gene is possibly TRBD1 (6 bases). Between the trimmed V and J ends, which lost 1 base and 0 bases, there was a span of 9 bases. The CDR3 is 15 residues long. The germline CDR1 and CDR2 sequences are LGHNA and YSYQKL. The covered CDR3 bases are TGTGCCAGCAGCCAAGGGACAGCTGCAAACACAGAAGTCTTC. Translating gives CASSQGTAANTEVF. The complete CDR3 sequence is CASSQGTAANTEVFF. Full variable domain (rest looked up from reference TRBV2 and TRBJ1-1): DPKIIQKPKYLVAVTGSEKILICEQYLGHNAMYWYRQSAKKPLEFMFSYSYQKLMDNQTASSRFQPQSSKKNHLDLQITALKPDDSATYFCASSQGTAANTEVFFGKGTRLTVV.

This clone was counted once. Genes and germline are mouse. With the read ending 1 residue before the CDR3 end, the germline J gene is used to fill in that end. The V and J genes are TRBV19 and TRBJ2-3, with TRBD1 matching over 11 bases. Looked up from germline, CDR1 is FNHDT and CDR2 is SITEND (reference sequence). The trim removed 3 bases at V and 1 base at J, leaving 1 base unmatched. The CDR3 is 15 residues long. The covered CDR3 bases are TGTGCCAGCAGTAAGGGACAGGGGGGTGCAGAAACGCTGTAT. Its protein is CASSKGQGGAETLY. The entire CDR3 sequence reads CASSKGQGGAETLYF.

Turning to this clone: Gene names and germline refer to mouse. The read finishes 1 residue shy of the CDR3 end, and the germline J gene is used to complete it. The chain has TRBV13-3 and TRBJ2-1, with TRBD2 matching 10 bases. This CDR3 has 16 residues. The junction had 3 bases not matched to a gene; V was cut back by 3 bases and J by 0 bases. In germline, CDR1 is NNHDY, CDR2 SYVADS. CDR3 amino acids: CASSAGLGDNYAEQFF. CDR3 bases read: TGTGCCAGCAGTGCCGGACTGGGGGATAACTATGCTGAGCAGTTC.

This clone was counted only a few times. Genes and germline come from the mouse. Sequencing ends 1 residue short of the CDR3 end; the germline J gene provides the rest. This chain connects TRBV16 to TRBJ2-7; D remains ambiguous. V was trimmed by 0 bases and J by 4 bases, leaving 4 bases between them. CDR1 and CDR2 from the germline V gene are SGHSA and FRNQAP. The CDR3 sequence is 12 residues long. The CDR3 reads CASSLDRYEQYF. The covered CDR3 bases are TGTGCAAGCAGCTTAGACAGATATGAACAGTAC.

Details on this clone: Genes and germline are mouse. The read ends 1 residue before the CDR3 terminus; that terminus is restored from the germline J gene. V and J are TRBV14 and TRBJ2-5; D might be TRBD1 (6 bases). The CDR3 consists of 13 residues. The ends were cut back, 2 bases at V and 4 bases at J, with 8 bases in the middle. Germline V gives CDR1 SGHDT, CDR2 FRDEAV. This CDR3 is CASSLDRKDTQYF. CDR3 bases read: TGTGCCAGCAGTTTAGACAGGAAAGACACCCAGTAC.

This clone was recorded a few times. Any gene name here is a mouse gene name. The sequenced part of the CDR3 DNA is TGTGGTGCTAGGGACAGGGGTGGAAATACGCTCTAT. It yields the protein CGARDRGGNTLY. The entire CDR3 protein reads CGARDRGGNTLYF. The J gene is TRBJ1-3, the V gene TRBV20, with D tentatively TRBD1 (6 bases). Sequencing ends 1 residue short of the CDR3 end; the germline J gene provides the rest. The CDR3 length is 13 residues. V was trimmed by 0 bases and J by 3 bases, leaving 6 bases between them. Germline V gives CDR1 GFQATS, CDR2 STVNSAI. The complete variable domain, with remaining parts taken from reference TRBV20 and TRBJ1-3, reads GALVYQYPRRTICKSGTSMRMECQAVGFQATSVAWYRQSPQKTFELIALSTVNSAIKYEQNFTQEKFPISHPNLSFSSMTVLNAYLEDRGLYLCGARDRGGNTLYFGEGSRLIVV.

Turning to this clone: The gene symbols are mouse symbols. The sequence runs out 1 residue before the end of the CDR3; the remainder is reconstructed from the germline J gene. V and J are TRBV23 and TRBJ1-2. There are 12 residues in the CDR3. Germline values: CDR1 KGHTA, CDR2 FQNQQP. CDR3 residues: CSSSQSNSDYTF. Incomplete CDR3 DNA: TGCTCCAGCAGTCAATCAAACTCCGACTACACC. Using reference TRBV23 and TRBJ1-2 for the parts outside the CDR3, the full variable domain is DAAVTQKPRYLIKMKGQEAEMKCIPEKGHTAVFWYQQKQSKELKFLIYFQNQQPLDQIDMVKERFSAVCPSSSLCSLGIRTCEAEDSALYLCSSSQSNSDYTFGSGTRLLVI.

To note about this clone: Gene labels here are mouse ones. From the germline J gene comes the end of the CDR3, since the read stops 1 residue before it. The chain has TRBV19 and TRBJ2-5; TRBD1 matches 11 bases. Unmatched junction bases numbered 0, after V lost 4 bases and J lost 5 bases. Germline V lookup: CDR1 FNHDT, CDR2 SITEND (reference sequence). The CDR3 is 13 amino acids. The DNA read from the CDR3 is TGTGCCAGCAGTGGGACAGGGGGAGACACCCAGTAC. The encoded protein is CASSGTGGDTQY. The whole CDR3 is CASSGTGGDTQYF. Supplemented by reference TRBV19 and TRBJ2-5, the full variable domain reads GGIITQTPKFLIGQEGQKLTLKCQQNFNHDTMYWYRQDSGKGLRLIYYSITENDLQKGDLSEGYDASREKKSSFSLTVTSAQKNEMAVFLCASSGTGGDTQYFGPGTRLLVL.

On this clone itself: Gene names follow the mouse nomenclature. The read halts 1 residue ahead of the CDR3 end, with the missing end drawn from the germline J gene. This chain uses TRBV30 with TRBJ1-4; unclear D gene. Germline-derived CDR1 and CDR2 are SQVVS and ANEGSEA. This CDR3 spans 12 amino acids. Trimming took 0 bases from V and 4 from J, leaving 3 bases between them. CDR3 sequence reads: CSSRDNNERLFF. Partial CDR3 DNA: TGTAGTTCTAGAGACAACAACGAAAGATTATTT.

With regard to this clone: Each gene name is a mouse one. Read coverage stops 1 residue before the CDR3 terminus; the germline J gene supplies the remainder. This chain connects TRBV24 to TRBJ1-1; no definite D call. This CDR3 spans 13 amino acids. Trimming removed 0 bases from V and 1 base from J, with 3 bases in between. The V gene's germline CDR1 is KGHTA and CDR2 FRNEEI. The CDR3: CASSLYRNTEVFF. The CDR3 bases that were read are TGTGCCAGCAGTCTGTATAGAAACACAGAAGTCTTC.

About this clone: Gene names follow the mouse nomenclature. From the germline J gene comes the end of the CDR3, since the read stops 1 residue before it. The chain has TRBV20 and TRBJ2-3; 8 bases are a match to TRBD2. CDR3 length: 15 amino acids. With 0 bases clipped from V and 0 bases from J, the junction kept 2 bases outside the gene matches. Germline CDR1 and CDR2: GFQATS and STVNSAI. The CDR3 is CGARDWGVSAETLYF. The part of the CDR3 DNA that was read is TGTGGTGCTAGGGACTGGGGGGTTAGTGCAGAAACGCTGTAT.

Remarks on this clone: The gene symbols are mouse symbols. The observed sequence ends 1 residue before the CDR3 terminus, with the missing tail filled in from the germline J gene. This rearrangement joins TRBV14 to TRBJ1-4; a possible D gene is TRBD1 (6 bases). The CDR3 runs 14 residues. Per germline, CDR1 SGHDT and CDR2 FRDEAV. Trimming stripped 1 base from V and 2 bases from J, with 6 bases between. The CDR3 loop reads CASSFGGSNERLFF. CDR3 DNA (partial): TGTGCCAGCAGTTTCGGGGGCTCCAACGAAAGATTATTT.

This clone was detected a few times. The gene symbols are mouse symbols. The missing CDR3 end, 1 residue past where the read stops, is filled in from the germline J gene. V gene TRBV17 combines with J gene TRBJ1-3; no clear D. This CDR3 has 11 amino acids. Trimming removed 9 bases at V and 1 base at J, with 4 bases between. Germline values: CDR1 MNHDT, CDR2 YYDKIL. CDR3 DNA, as far as it was read: TGTGCTAGGACATCTGGAAATACGCTCTAT. Amino acids: CARTSGNTLY. In full, the CDR3 reads CARTSGNTLYF.

Of note for this clone: Gene names denote mouse genes. The read stops 1 residue short of the end of the CDR3; the missing end is completed from the germline J gene. This chain uses TRBV13-1 with TRBJ2-2; 10 nucleotides align to TRBD2. The V gene's germline CDR1 is NSHNY and CDR2 SYGAGN. This CDR3 is 15 amino acids long. V was pared by 9 bases and J by 3 bases, with 8 bases of the junction left unmatched. CDR3 region: CATTLGGRHTGQLYF. Incomplete CDR3 DNA: TGTGCCACCACCCTGGGGGGGCGCCACACCGGGCAGCTCTAC.

A remark on this clone: Genes and germline are mouse. The sequenced part of the CDR3 DNA is TGTGCCAGCAGTATAGACAATTCTGGAAATACGCTCTAT. Translated: CASSIDNSGNTLY. The entire CDR3 is CASSIDNSGNTLYF. The chain employs TRBV19 and TRBJ1-3; D unclear. The CDR3 end is not reached by the read, which stops 1 residue before it; the germline J gene fills it in. With 0 bases removed from V and 0 bases from J, the gap between germline ends came to 4 bases. Germline CDR1 reads FNHDT; CDR2 reads SITEND (reference sequence). The CDR3 is 14 residues long.

On this clone itself: These gene names are mouse names. The read ends 1 residue shy of where the CDR3 ends; the end is completed using the germline J gene. The chain employs TRBV13-1 and TRBJ2-7; 8 nucleotides agree with TRBD2. Germline V gene sequence: CDR1 NSHNY, CDR2 SYGAGN. This CDR3 is built from 14 residues. V was clipped by 2 bases and J by 2 bases; unmatched bases: 3. The CDR3 reads CASSDATGAYEQYF. The sequenced CDR3 bases are TGTGCCAGCAGTGACGCGACTGGGGCCTATGAACAGTAC.

A note on this clone: Genes and germline are mouse. The sequence runs out 1 residue before the end of the CDR3; the remainder is reconstructed from the germline J gene. The V and J genes are TRBV15 and TRBJ2-7, with 9 bases lining up with TRBD1. The germline gives CDR1 SGHND, CDR2 FRSKSL. Germline trimming cut 5 bases from V and 1 base from J; bases unmatched to any gene: 6. CDR3 length: 15 amino acids. Partial CDR3 DNA: TGTGCCAGCAGTCCTCCGGGACAGGGATCCTATGAACAGTAC. Residues: CASSPPGQGSYEQY. The CDR3 as a whole reads CASSPPGQGSYEQYF.